This T cell receptor beta chain is from a study of siplizumab effects on memory and regulatory T cells. The study's findings and limits: Proliferating Tregs from siplizumab cultures lacked functional confirmation of suppression. Unstimulated subsets accounted for the mapping of only a minor share of the clones that were alloreactive. Siplizumab significantly lowered the alloreactive sequences that could be traced to unstimulated CD4+ memory cells. The naive T cell population seemed more diverse than memory cells and seemed a major contributor to the alloresponse.

Assay: immunoSEQ multiplex PCR; the TCRdb copy retains only in-frame clones and omits some. The sample contains about 68,000 clones, 93% of which appear only once. About this clone itself: Its antigen remains unknown.

Trimming stripped 0 bases from V and 6 bases from J, with 9 bases between. The CDR3 is made up of 15 amino acids. CDR1 is ENHRY, CDR2 SYGVKD, per germline. The sequenced sample was CD8+ T cells sorted from blood. The receptor was derived from a human donor in good health. This chain connects TRBV10-3 to TRBJ1-6, with D unresolved. The CDR3 protein is CAISESHYGNSPLHF. CDR3 in DNA: TGTGCCATCAGTGAGTCTCACTATGGTAATTCACCCCTCCACTTT.